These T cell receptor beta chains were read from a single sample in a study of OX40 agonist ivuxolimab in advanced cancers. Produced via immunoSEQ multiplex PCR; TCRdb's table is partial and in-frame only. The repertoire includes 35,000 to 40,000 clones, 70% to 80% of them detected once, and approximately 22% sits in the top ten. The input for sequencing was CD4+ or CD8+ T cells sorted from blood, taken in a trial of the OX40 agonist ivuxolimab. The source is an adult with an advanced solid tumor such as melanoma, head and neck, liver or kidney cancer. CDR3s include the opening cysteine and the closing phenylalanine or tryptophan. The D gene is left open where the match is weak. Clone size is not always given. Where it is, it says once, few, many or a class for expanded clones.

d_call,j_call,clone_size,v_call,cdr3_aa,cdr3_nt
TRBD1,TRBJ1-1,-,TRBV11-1,CASSRQGTGATEAFF,TGTGCCAGCAGCCGTCAGGGGACAGGGGCCACTGAAGCTTTCTTT
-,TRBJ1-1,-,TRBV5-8,CASSLVLGLNTEAFF,TGTGCCAGCAGCTTGGTGTTGGGTTTGAACACTGAAGCTTTCTTT
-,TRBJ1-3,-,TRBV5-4,CASSLTGPSGNTIYF,TGTGCCAGCAGCTTGACAGGGCCCTCTGGAAACACCATATATTTT
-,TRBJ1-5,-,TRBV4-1,CASSQDGATGEATNQPQHF,TGCGCCAGCAGCCAAGATGGGGCTACGGGGGAGGCTACCAATCAGCCCCAGCATTTT
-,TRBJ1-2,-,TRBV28,CASRGAMRGDGYTF,TGTGCCAGCAGGGGGGCGATGCGGGGAGACGGCTACACCTTC
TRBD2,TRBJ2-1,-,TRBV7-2,CASSSGLVPEQFF,TGTGCCAGCAGCTCAGGACTAGTCCCTGAGCAGTTCTTC
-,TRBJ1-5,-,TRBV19,CASSIGQNSNQPQHF,TGTGCCAGTAGTATTGGTCAGAATAGCAATCAGCCCCAGCATTTT
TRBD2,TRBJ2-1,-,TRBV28,CASSPRGLAVAVAEQFF,TGTGCCAGCAGTCCCCGAGGACTAGCGGTAGCAGTCGCTGAGCAGTTCTTC
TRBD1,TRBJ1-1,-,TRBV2,CASSVRGQGAGYTEAFF,TGTGCCAGCAGTGTCAGGGGACAGGGGGCTGGATACACTGAAGCTTTCTTT
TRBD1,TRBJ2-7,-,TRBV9,CASNPQGAQGYEQYF,TGTGCCAGCAACCCACAGGGGGCGCAGGGCTACGAGCAGTACTTC
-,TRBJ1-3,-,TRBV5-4,CASSFAGSGNTIYF,TGTGCCAGCAGTTTTGCCGGGTCTGGAAACACCATATATTTT
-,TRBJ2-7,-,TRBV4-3,CASSQGGDYEQYF,TGCGCCAGCAGCCAGGGGGGCGACTACGAGCAGTACTTC
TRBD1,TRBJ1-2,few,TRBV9,CASSASRGTDGYTF,TGTGCCAGCAGCGCAAGCAGGGGGACCGATGGCTACACCTTC
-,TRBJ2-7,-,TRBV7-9,CASSFPPGKGDSYEQYF,TGTGCCAGCAGCTTTCCCCCAGGTAAAGGGGACTCCTACGAGCAGTACTTC
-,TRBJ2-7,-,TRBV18,CASSRGDEQYF,TGTGCCAGCTCACGGGGGGACGAGCAGTACTTC
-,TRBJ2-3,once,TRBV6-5,CASSGLPTDTQYF,TGTGCCAGCAGTGGACTTCCGACAGATACGCAGTATTTT
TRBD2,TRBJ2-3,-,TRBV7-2,CASSLLAAGTDTQYF,TGTGCCAGCAGCTTACTAGCGGCTGGCACAGATACGCAGTATTTT
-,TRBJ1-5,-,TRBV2,CASITGNGALGQPQHF,TGTGCCAGCATCACGGGGAACGGGGCCCTTGGCCAGCCCCAGCATTTT
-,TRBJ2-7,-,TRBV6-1,CASSGGRQGSYEQYF,TGTGCCAGCAGCGGGGGTCGACAGGGCTCCTACGAGCAGTACTTC
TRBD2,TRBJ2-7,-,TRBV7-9,CASSVGLAGTQEQYF,TGTGCCAGCAGCGTTGGACTAGCGGGAACCCAGGAGCAGTACTTC
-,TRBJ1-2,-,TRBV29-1,CSVFSREYNGYTF,TGCAGCGTTTTTTCGAGAGAATATAATGGCTACACCTTC
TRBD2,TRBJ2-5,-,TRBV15,CATSRDLAGYQETQYF,TGTGCCACCAGCAGAGATCTAGCGGGCTATCAAGAGACCCAGTACTTC
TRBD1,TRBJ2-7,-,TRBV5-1,CASSPKGQSSYEQYF,TGCGCCAGCAGCCCAAAGGGACAGAGCTCCTACGAGCAGTACTTC
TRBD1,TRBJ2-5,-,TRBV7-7,CASSSGQGRVQETQYF,TGTGCTAGCAGCTCGGGACAGGGAAGGGTCCAAGAGACCCAGTACTTC
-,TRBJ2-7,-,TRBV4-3,CASSQDLRGAPTYEQYF,TGCGCCAGCAGCCAAGATCTGAGGGGTGCCCCCACTTACGAGCAGTACTTC
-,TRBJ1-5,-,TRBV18,CASSPRLGEGQPQHF,TGTGCCAGCTCACCCAGACTCGGGGAAGGTCAGCCCCAGCATTTT
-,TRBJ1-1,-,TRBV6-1,CASTRGSNTEAFF,TGTGCCAGCACAAGGGGTTCGAACACTGAAGCTTTCTTT
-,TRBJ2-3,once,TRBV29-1,CSVAVQEISTDTQYF,TGCAGCGTTGCGGTCCAGGAGATTAGCACAGATACGCAGTATTTT
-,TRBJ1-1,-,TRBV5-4,CASTLMGGTDTEAFF,TGTGCCAGCACCCTCATGGGAGGAACGGACACTGAAGCTTTCTTT
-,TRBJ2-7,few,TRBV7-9,CASSLAYPNYEQYF,TGTGCCAGCAGCTTAGCGTATCCCAACTACGAGCAGTACTTC
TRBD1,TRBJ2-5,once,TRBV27,CASSTSDRGLWETQYF,TGTGCCAGCAGTACCTCGGACAGGGGATTATGGGAGACCCAGTACTTC
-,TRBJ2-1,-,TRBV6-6,CASTRANEQFF,TGTGCCAGCACCCGCGCCAATGAGCAGTTCTTC
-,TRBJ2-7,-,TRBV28,CASSFWGSYEQYF,TGTGCCAGCAGTTTTTGGGGGAGCTACGAGCAGTACTTC
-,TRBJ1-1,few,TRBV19,CASSMYTGSTEAFF,TGTGCCAGTAGTATGTATACAGGGTCCACTGAAGCTTTCTTT
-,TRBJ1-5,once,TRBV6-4,CASYCREDSLRPQHF,TGTGCCAGCTACTGCAGGGAGGACAGTTTAAGGCCCCAGCATTTT
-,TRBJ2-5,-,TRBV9,CASSARPKGETQYF,TGTGCCAGCAGCGCTAGACCCAAGGGAGAGACCCAGTACTTC
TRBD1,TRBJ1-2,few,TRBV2,CASSESTGGFYGYTF,TGTGCCAGCAGTGAGTCAACAGGGGGCTTCTATGGCTACACCTTC
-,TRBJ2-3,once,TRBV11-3,CATPPTGKLTDTQYF,TGTGCCACCCCCCCGACAGGTAAGCTCACAGATACGCAGTATTTT
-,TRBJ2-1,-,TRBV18,CASSPPNPGSSNEQFF,TGTGCCAGCTCACCGCCCAACCCCGGGAGTAGTAATGAGCAGTTCTTC
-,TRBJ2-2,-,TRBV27,CASSSGDGGTGELFF,TGTGCCAGCAGTTCAGGGGACGGTGGGACCGGGGAGCTGTTTTTT
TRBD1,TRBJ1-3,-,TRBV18,CASSPTGFSGNTIYF,TGTGCCAGCTCCCCGACAGGGTTTTCTGGAAACACCATATATTTT